This record concerns one T cell receptor (beta chain) sequence. Its antigen is as yet unknown. This specimen comes from a study of shared clonotypes between healthy human individuals. Study summary: Three plates were used per donor for CD4 naive, three for CD4 memory, two for CD8 naive and one for CD8 memory.

The study's findings and limits: Expectations were that clonotype sharing among donors would be affected by sequencing depth.

Across several immunoSEQ plates, the genomic DNA of each subset was split evenly. This table comes from immunoSEQ multiplex PCR, and its TCRdb copy is limited to in-frame clones, with some not included. Here the sample spans about 2.4 million clones, approximately 93% being singletons. The sequence came from a man aged 18 to 35 in good health. Some clones in this sample may be carry-over from other donors' samples. The sequenced sample was naive CD4+ T cells from PBMCs. Regarding subset: CD45RA+ positively selected.

The CDR3 coding sequence is TGTGCCTGGAGTGATGCCAGCCTGGGCTACACCTTC. It is translated as CAWSDASLGYTF. The V call is TRBV30, the J call TRBJ1-2; D ambiguous. Per germline, CDR1 GTSNPN and CDR2 SVGIG (reference sequence). This CDR3 comprises 12 residues. Trimming stripped 1 base from V and 8 bases from J, with 11 bases between. Drawing the rest from reference TRBV30 and TRBJ1-2, the complete variable domain is SQTIHQWPATLVQPVGSPLSLECTVEGTSNPNLYWYRQAAGRGLQLLFYSVGIGQISSEVPQNLSASRPQDRQFILSSKKLLLSDSGFYLCAWSDASLGYTFGSGTRLTVV.